This T cell receptor beta chain is from a study of cytotoxic CD8 clonotypes in ibrutinib-treated CLL. General study findings and limits: Whereas clonality rose at ibrutinib response, it declined toward baseline at progression. Pretreatment clonality was elevated relative to age-matched healthy donors and paralleled circulating CD8+ T-cell counts.

As regards this clone: The antigen is undetermined.

From germline, CDR1 is SGDLS and CDR2 YYNGEE. V was shortened by 2 bases and J by 8 bases, with 19 bases between the two germline ends. The CDR3 spans 16 residues. Target depth was 1 in 200,000 to 1 in 1 million T cells, about 10x per clonotype. Using immunoSEQ multiplex PCR, the repertoire was profiled, and TCRdb retains in-frame clones only, with some absent. The sample yields a few hundred thousand clones, 60% to 80% seen once. This clonotype originated in a human donor with chronic lymphocytic leukemia. V and J are TRBV9 and TRBJ1-4, with a tentative D call TRBD1 (6 bases). The sequenced sample was PBMCs, obtained after 36 months of ibrutinib treatment. The CDR3 nucleotides are TGTGCCAGCAGCGTCAGGGGACGAGGAGTGAACGAAAAACTGTTTTTT. Protein: CASSVRGRGVNEKLFF.